This entry features one T cell receptor (beta chain) sequence. The data originate from a study of blood T cell repertoires in COVID-19. Profiled with immunoSEQ multiplex PCR; TCRdb holds only in-frame clones, not every one. Among roughly 180,000 clones listed, approximately 85% were seen once. Trimming took 4 bases from V and 6 from J; bases not matched to a gene: 9. The CDR3 sequence is 16 residues long. CDR1 is SGHDN and CDR2 is FVKESK in the germline V gene. The origin of this receptor is a woman aged 55 to 70 with COVID-19, enrolled during active disease. The specimen sequenced was peripheral blood. The genes are TRBV14 and TRBJ2-2; 9 bases map to TRBD2. The CDR3 sequence: CASSRRISGSSGELFF. CDR3 nucleotides: TGTGCCAGCAGCCGTCGGATTAGCGGGAGTTCCGGGGAGCTGTTTTTT.